This T cell receptor (beta chain) was sequenced for a study of sequential checkpoint blockade in melanoma. On the study more broadly: First-line arms were nivolumab then ipilimumab, or the reverse, randomized 1:1. Maintenance nivolumab came after either treatment sequence.

Measured with immunoSEQ multiplex PCR; TCRdb has only the in-frame clones, and not every one. This sample has approximately 23,000 clones, with roughly 80% found just once. Indicated treatment: randomized to nivolumab then ipilimumab (arm A) or the reverse (arm B). DNA-damaging chemotherapy had not been given to any patient beforehand. The germline V gene has CDR1 SGHDT and CDR2 YYEEEE. This CDR3 region has 16 residues. The source was CD8+ T cells sorted from blood (inferred from file names), collected from a patient given nivolumab and ipilimumab in sequence. The clonotype originates from a human donor with melanoma. The chain has TRBV5-6 and TRBJ2-5, with a possible D match to TRBD2 (6 bases). The end of the DNA fits TRBJ2-7 better, so the J call may be wrong. The CDR3, as DNA: TGTGCCAGCAGCTTGGAATCGGGACTGGCCCCCTACGAGCAGTACTTC. This codes for CASSLESGLAPYEQYF.